Shown below are 24 T cell receptor beta chains from a single sample sequenced in a study of graft-versus-host responses after intestinal transplantation. Profiling relied on immunoSEQ multiplex PCR, and the TCRdb table lists in-frame clones only, not all of them. The repertoire holds around 30,000 clones, with more than 85% as singletons. The input for sequencing was PBMCs, taken approximately ten weeks after intestinal transplant. Receptor source: a human patient who received an intestinal transplant, so some T cells may come from the graft donor.

This clone occurred once. The genes are TRBV13 and TRBJ1-1; 8 bases are a match to TRBD1. The junction had 3 bases not matched to a gene; V was cut back by 5 bases and J by 1 base. Germline CDR1 PRHDT, CDR2 FYEKMQ (reference sequence). This CDR3 region has 14 residues. CDR3 loop: CASSPGTGNTEAFF. The CDR3 DNA follows: TGTGCCAGCAGCCCCGGGACAGGGAACACTGAAGCTTTCTTT.

The chain couples TRBV9 to TRBJ2-7, with D possibly matching TRBD2 (7 bases). The V gene's germline CDR1 is SGDLS and CDR2 YYNGEE. Trimming removed 3 bases from V and 2 bases from J, with 15 bases in between. The CDR3 totals 15 residues. In nucleotides, the CDR3 is TGTGCCAGCAGCGAAGGGGGAGGGGGTCCCTACGAGCAGTACTTC. Translating gives CASSEGGGGPYEQYF.

This rearrangement joins TRBV7-2 to TRBJ1-2; D is uncertain. Trimming took off 5 bases at V and 5 bases at J, with 9 bases between the two ends. The CDR3 spans 12 residues. Germline V gene lookup returns CDR1 SGHTA and CDR2 FQGNSA. The CDR3 DNA reads TGTGCCAGCAGCGCCAGCTCGTATGGCTACACCTTC. Protein: CASSASSYGYTF.

The chain uses TRBV5-8 and TRBJ1-5; no firm D call. This CDR3 region has 14 residues. Germline CDR1 is SGHTS and CDR2 is YDEGEE. The V and J ends lost 2 bases and 6 bases respectively, with 12 bases between them. CDR3 nucleotides: TGTGCCAGCAGCTTTGGCACAGCCGGTCAGCCCCAGCATTTT. It yields the protein CASSFGTAGQPQHF. Full variable domain (rest looked up from reference TRBV5-8 and TRBJ1-5): EAGVTQSPTHLIKTRGQQATLRCSPISGHTSVYWYQQALGLGLQFLLWYDEGEERNRGNFPPRFSGRQFPNYSSELNVNALELEDSALYLCASSFGTAGQPQHFGDGTRLSIL.

This clone occurred once. The chain has TRBV9 and TRBJ2-1, with a possible D match to TRBD1 (5 bases). CDR1 is SGDLS and CDR2 is YYNGEE in the germline V gene. This CDR3 is 14 amino acids long. Trimming pared 3 bases from V and 1 base from J, leaving 8 bases between. The DNA for the CDR3 is TGTGCCAGCAGCGCACAGGTGTCCTACAATGAGCAGTTCTTC. The encoded protein is CASSAQVSYNEQFF.

This clone was counted between two and nine times. The rearrangement links TRBV19 to TRBJ1-3; D is ambiguous. Trimming took off 5 bases at V and 8 bases at J, with 10 bases between the two ends. Germline CDR1 and CDR2: LNHDA and SQIVND (reference sequence). The CDR3 has 12 residues. The CDR3 spells CASSRAVDTIYF. CDR3 nucleotides: TGTGCCAGTAGTCGCGCTGTCGACACCATATATTTT.

The chain links TRBV14 to TRBJ2-3; tentative D call: TRBD1 (6 bases). The germline V gene encodes CDR1 SGHDN and CDR2 FVKESK. The germline V and J ends were trimmed by 3 bases and 1 base, with 14 bases remaining between them. This CDR3 contains 16 residues. CDR3 sequence (DNA): TGTGCCAGCAGCCAGACAGGCCTCTGGGGCACAGATACGCAGTATTTT. This translates into CASSQTGLWGTDTQYF. Full variable domain (missing parts from reference TRBV14 and TRBJ2-3): EAGVTQFPSHSVIEKGQTVTLRCDPISGHDNLYWYRRVMGKEIKFLLHFVKESKQDESGMPNNRFLAERTGGTYSTLKVQPAELEDSGVYFCASSQTGLWGTDTQYFGPGTRLTVL.

The CDR3 nucleotides read TGCGCCAGCAGACCTAGCGGGAGACCGGCTGAGCAGTACTTC. It specifies CASRPSGRPAEQYF. The J gene is TRBJ2-7, the V gene TRBV4-1; 10 nucleotides line up with TRBD2. The germline V gene encodes CDR1 MGHRA and CDR2 YSYEKL. With V trimmed by 6 bases and J by 7 bases, 9 bases remained unmatched. This CDR3 has 14 amino acids.

This chain links TRBV7-2 with TRBJ1-4, with D unclear. This CDR3 is built from 16 residues. The V gene lost 5 bases and the J gene lost 2 bases, with 15 bases spanning the gap. In germline, CDR1 is SGHTA, CDR2 FQGNSA. The CDR3 region has the DNA TGTGCCAGCAGCAGCGGACTACGGCTTACTAATGAAAAACTGTTTTTT. Protein product: CASSSGLRLTNEKLFF.

V is TRBV5-1 and J is TRBJ1-5; 10 positions match TRBD1. V gave up 4 bases and J gave up 11 bases; unmatched junction bases: 15. Germline loops: CDR1 SGHRS, CDR2 YFSETQ. The CDR3 sequence is 16 residues long. In DNA, the CDR3 is TGCGCCAGCAGCCCTCTGGGAGGGACAGGGGTTCGGGCCCAGCATTTT. It codes for CASSPLGGTGVRAQHF.

This chain uses TRBV7-9 with TRBJ1-6, with a possible D match to TRBD1 (5 bases). The CDR3 totals 15 residues. Germline CDR1 is SEHNR and CDR2 is FQNEAQ (reference sequence). Trimming removed 5 bases from V and 7 bases from J, with 15 bases in between. CDR3 residues: CASSRGDSRNSPLHF. The CDR3 DNA follows: TGTGCCAGCAGCCGTGGGGACTCCAGAAATTCACCCCTCCACTTT.

The genes are TRBV5-1 and TRBJ2-1; 8 bases align to TRBD1. Germline CDR1 is SGHRS and CDR2 is YFSETQ. V lost 3 bases to trimming and J lost 3 bases; unmatched junction nucleotides: 5. This CDR3 region has 15 residues. The CDR3 nucleotides are TGCGCCAGCAGCTATGGACAGGGAGTCTACAATGAGCAGTTCTTC. It translates to CASSYGQGVYNEQFF.

The chain carries TRBV4-3 and TRBJ1-2; D remains unclear. The V end was cut by 0 bases, the J end by 3 bases, with 8 bases between. CDR3 size: 14 residues. The germline V gene encodes CDR1 LGHNA and CDR2 YSLEER. The CDR3 nucleotides read TGCGCCAGCAGCCAAGATCCGGCGGACTATGGCTACACCTTC. Protein: CASSQDPADYGYTF.

This chain links TRBV9 with TRBJ1-6, with no clear D. The CDR3 has 18 residues. V lost 0 bases, J lost 0 bases, and 13 bases lay in between. Germline CDR1 reads SGDLS; CDR2 reads YYNGEE. The CDR3 is CASSVDFMGSSYNSPLHF. The CDR3 DNA is TGTGCCAGCAGCGTAGATTTTATGGGGAGCTCCTATAATTCACCCCTCCACTTT.

The rearrangement joins TRBV6-5 to TRBJ2-2; 7 bases are shared with TRBD1. The germline V gene has CDR1 MNHEY and CDR2 SVGAGI. The V gene end was trimmed by 5 bases and the J gene end by 7 bases; junction bases not matched to a gene: 10. The CDR3 spans 15 residues. The CDR3 protein is CASSAWTGEDGELFF. The CDR3 DNA sequence: TGTGCCAGCAGTGCCTGGACAGGCGAGGACGGGGAGCTGTTTTTT.

This rearrangement joins TRBV11-3 to TRBJ1-6; D not certain. This CDR3 contains 18 residues. V was shortened by 5 bases and J by 0 bases, with 17 bases between the two germline ends. CDR1 SGHNT and CDR2 YENEEA come from the germline V gene. CDR3 in amino acids: CASSPPGGPPSYNSPLHF. CDR3 nucleotide sequence: TGTGCCAGCAGCCCCCCGGGAGGCCCACCCTCCTATAATTCACCCCTCCACTTT. The full variable domain, with the rest looked up from reference TRBV11-3 and TRBJ1-6, is EAGVVQSPRYKIIEKKQPVAFWCNPISGHNTLYWYLQNLGQGPELLIRYENEEAVDDSQLPKDRFSAERLKGVDSTLKIQPAELGDSAVYLCASSPPGGPPSYNSPLHFGNGTRLTVT.

This clone was found once. The chain couples TRBV6-8 to TRBJ2-5; TRBD2 matches 7 bases. CDR1 MNHGY and CDR2 SAAAGT come from the germline V gene. Germline trimming cut 2 bases from V and 5 bases from J; bases unmatched to any gene: 11. This CDR3 region has 16 residues. CDR3 in DNA: TGTGCCAGCAGTTACGCGGTTTGCGGGAGATATGAGACCCAGTACTTC. It codes for CASSYAVCGRYETQYF.

V usage is TRBV2 and J usage is TRBJ1-2; 10 nucleotides agree with TRBD1. The CDR3 runs to 14 residues. V gave up 5 bases and J gave up 7 bases; unmatched junction bases: 7. The germline V gene encodes CDR1 SNHLY and CDR2 FYNNEI. The CDR3 sequence is CASSRDRGDPGYTF. CDR3 DNA sequence: TGTGCCAGCAGTAGGGACAGGGGTGATCCTGGCTACACCTTC.

J is TRBJ2-1 and V is TRBV6-1; TRBD1 matches 11 bases. CDR3 length: 16 amino acids. CDR1 MNHNS and CDR2 SASEGT come from the germline V gene. V was pared by 2 bases and J by 6 bases, with 6 bases of the junction left unmatched. As DNA, the CDR3 is TGTGCCAGCAGTGAACAGTTAGGGACAGGGGGCAATGAGCAGTTCTTC. Its protein product is CASSEQLGTGGNEQFF.

The chain couples TRBV11-2 to TRBJ2-3; perhaps TRBD1 as D (6 bases). V lost 1 base to trimming and J lost 9 bases, with 14 bases between them. This CDR3 region has 14 residues. The germline V gene encodes CDR1 SGHAT and CDR2 FQNNGV. The CDR3 nucleotides read TGTGCCAGCAGCTTAGCCGTTTCGGGGACAACGCAGTATTTT. Translation gives CASSLAVSGTTQYF.

The chain has TRBV4-3 and TRBJ2-3; D may be TRBD1 (6 bases). Germline CDR1 reads LGHNA; CDR2 reads YSLEER. Trimming pared 3 bases from V and 0 bases from J, leaving 16 bases between. The CDR3 is 17 residues long. The CDR3 DNA follows: TGCGCCAGCAGCCAGGCCCGATGGGGGCCGAGCACAGATACGCAGTATTTT. Residues: CASSQARWGPSTDTQYF.

The chain is built from TRBV30 and TRBJ2-7; D is unclear. This CDR3 contains 13 residues. The germline gives CDR1 GTSNPN, CDR2 SVGIG (reference sequence). V was pared by 3 bases and J by 2 bases, with 11 bases between. The CDR3 loop reads CAWRPTGPYEQYF. CDR3 in DNA: TGTGCCTGGAGACCAACCGGCCCCTACGAGCAGTACTTC.

Turning to this clone: The junction departs from the called germline gene at one end, perhaps through a read error. This rearrangement joins TRBV19 to TRBJ2-7, with D perhaps matching TRBD1 (6 bases). Germline CDR1 LNHDA, CDR2 SQIVND (reference sequence). The CDR3 covers 13 residues. The CDR3 region is CASTPGQSYEQHF. The CDR3 bases are TGTGCCAGTACTCCCGGACAGTCCTACGAGCAGCACTTC.

The rearrangement uses TRBV6-5 and TRBJ1-1; no firm D call. The ends were cut back, 2 bases at V and 0 bases at J, with 7 bases in the middle. The CDR3 runs 14 residues. The germline CDR1 and CDR2 sequences are MNHEY and SVGAGI. The CDR3, as DNA: TGTGCCAGCAGTTACGCTATCATGAACACTGAAGCTTTCTTT. As protein: CASSYAIMNTEAFF.